This T cell receptor beta chain was captured in a study of T-cell reconstitution after alpha-beta-depleted transplantation in children. Findings and limits, study-wide: Diversity of TCRbeta at day 60 was high in some patients, arising from surviving recipient T cells and thymic progenitors.

This clonotype was seen ten or more times. Its antigen is not identified. This CDR3 is 13 amino acids long. CDR1 and CDR2 from the germline V gene are SEHNR and FQNEAQ (reference sequence). V shed 3 bases and J shed 2 bases, with 7 bases lying between them. Preparation of the TCRbeta library used unique molecular identifiers. TCRdb re-analysed the PCR reads in MiXCR, keeping a single row per CDR3 protein. Counted here are hundreds of thousands of distinct CDR3 sequences, 10% to 15% occurring once; the ten biggest clones make up over 2%. This chain joins TRBV7-9 and TRBJ1-2; a possible D gene is TRBD1 (5 bases). Sequencing used PBMCs, mostly from graft donor cells, obtained 360 days after TCRalphabeta/CD19-depleted stem cell transplant. The sequence derives from a male patient aged 10 to 17 who had a stem cell transplant for acute myeloid leukemia, so the T cells may come from the graft donor. In nucleotides, the CDR3 is TGTGCCAGCAGCTTGAGGGACAACTATGGCTACACCTTC. Translated, it gives CASSLRDNYGYTF.